These 19 T cell receptor beta chains share one sample of origin, sequenced in a study of blood T cells in healthy people across ages. Through a sample-barcoded 5' primer and a J-beta primer mix, a second PCR was run for roughly 7 to 11 cycles. From the 5' RACE reads, TCRdb called clonotypes with MiXCR, one entry per CDR3 protein. Here the sample spans 800,000 or so distinct CDR3 sequences, 25% being singletons. The data also belong to a second study, concerning T cells of mothers and their children.

Sequencing was carried out using blood. The receptors were gathered from a boy younger than 18 in good health.

This clonotype was picked up a small number of times. V gene TRBV28 combines with J gene TRBJ1-1; D is unresolved. The germline CDR1 and CDR2 sequences are MDHEN and SYDVKM. The ends were cut back, 7 bases at V and 0 bases at J, with 21 bases in the middle. The CDR3 is 17 residues long. This CDR3 reads CASIPGYSQKMNTEAFF. Written as DNA, the CDR3 is TGTGCCAGCATCCCGGGTTACAGTCAGAAAATGAACACTGAAGCTTTCTTT.

This clonotype came up a few times. The V gene is TRBV28, the J gene TRBJ2-3; D ambiguous. V shed 6 bases and J shed 4 bases, with 17 bases lying between them. The CDR3 runs to 15 residues. CDR1 and CDR2 from the germline V gene are MDHEN and SYDVKM. The CDR3 DNA follows: TGTGCCAGCAGCCCCTTTTGGACCAGTGCAGATACGCAGTATTTT. Translating it yields CASSPFWTSADTQYF.

This chain joins TRBV20-1 and TRBJ1-5; 8 bases match TRBD1. In germline, CDR1 is DFQATT, CDR2 SNEGSKA (reference sequence). V was pared by 6 bases and J by 2 bases, with 15 bases of the junction left unmatched. The CDR3 is 17 residues long. DNA for the CDR3: TGCAGTGCCAACCCCCGACAGGGGAGAGGGGGCAATCAGCCCCAGCATTTT. Its protein product is CSANPRQGRGGNQPQHF.

This clonotype was observed a handful of times. V gene TRBV6-5 combines with J gene TRBJ2-5, with D uncertain. TRBJ2-7 matches the DNA end more closely, so the J call is doubtful. Germline lookup yields CDR1 MNHEY and CDR2 SVGAGI. The CDR3 covers 15 residues. The CDR3 loop is CASSYSGTNSYEQYF. CDR3 in DNA: TGTGCCAGCAGTTACTCGGGTACAAACTCCTACGAGCAGTACTTC.

This clonotype was counted between two and nine times. A read error may account for a junction end that differs from germline. The V call is TRBV10-3, the J call TRBJ2-1; D is unclear. Germline CDR1 is ENHRY and CDR2 is SYGVKD. CDR3 length: 14 residues. CDR3 loop: CASSSSVTYNEQFF. The CDR3, as DNA: TGCGCCAGCAGTAGTTCGGTGACCTACAATGAGCAGTTCTTC.

This clonotype was found a few times. This rearrangement joins TRBV5-1 to TRBJ2-5, with TRBD1 identical over 7 bases. The J call may be faulty, since TRBJ2-1 better matches the DNA end. The CDR3 contains 17 residues. Per germline, CDR1 SGHRS and CDR2 YFSETQ. Here the CDR3 reads CASSLSSRDRPNNEQFF. In DNA, the CDR3 is TGCGCCAGCAGCTTAAGTTCTCGGGACAGACCCAACAATGAGCAGTTCTTC.

V and J are TRBV7-9 and TRBJ1-2, with no clear D. The germline CDR1 and CDR2 sequences are SEHNR and FQNEAQ (reference sequence). This CDR3 contains 18 residues. Trimming cost V 1 base and J 2 bases, with 20 bases left between them. The CDR3 sequence: CASSLGAEFDTLNYGYTF. The CDR3 bases are TGTGCCAGCAGCTTAGGGGCCGAGTTCGACACCTTAAACTATGGCTACACCTTC.

The genes are TRBV19 and TRBJ1-1; D is unclear. This CDR3 region has 14 residues. The germline V and J ends were trimmed by 0 bases and 7 bases, with 12 bases remaining between them. The germline V gene encodes CDR1 LNHDA and CDR2 SQIVND (reference sequence). This chain's CDR3 is CASSIDRAGIEAFF. The CDR3 region has the DNA TGTGCCAGTAGTATAGATAGAGCGGGGATTGAAGCTTTCTTT.

This chain connects TRBV15 to TRBJ1-3; 7 bases are shared with TRBD1. Germline-derived CDR1 and CDR2 are LNHNV and YYDKDF (reference sequence). Germline trimming cut 3 bases from V and 1 base from J; bases unmatched to any gene: 0. The CDR3 sequence is 14 residues long. This chain's CDR3 is CATSRTGSGNTIYF. The CDR3, as DNA: TGTGCCACCAGCAGGACAGGGTCTGGAAACACCATATATTTT. Full variable domain (rest looked up from reference TRBV15 and TRBJ1-3): DAMVIQNPRYQVTQFGKPVTLSCSQTLNHNVMYWYQQKSSQAPKLLFHYYDKDFNNEADTPDNFQSRRPNTSFCFLDIRSPGLGDTAMYLCATSRTGSGNTIYFGEGSWLTVV.

There are a few counts of this clonotype. The chain links TRBV29-1 to TRBJ2-1; D not resolved. The CDR3 is 13 residues long. Trimming shortened V by 6 bases and J by 9 bases, and 18 bases separated the two germline ends. Per the germline V gene, CDR1 is SQVTM and CDR2 is ANQGSEA. The CDR3: CSVGSVNSIEQFF. In DNA form, the CDR3 reads TGCAGCGTGGGATCCGTAAATTCGATTGAGCAGTTCTTC.

The J gene is TRBJ2-7, the V gene TRBV28; D unresolved. V dropped 5 bases and J dropped 2 bases, with 16 bases sitting between them. The germline V gene has CDR1 MDHEN and CDR2 SYDVKM. The CDR3 is made up of 15 amino acids. Written as DNA, the CDR3 is TGTGCCAGCAGTGCCCCCGGGCCGGGCGCCTACGAGCAGTACTTC. Translating it yields CASSAPGPGAYEQYF.

This chain uses TRBV10-3 with TRBJ2-5; no clear D gene. The assigned J gene may be wrong: the sequence end matches TRBJ2-7 better. This CDR3 is built from 13 residues. CDR1 ENHRY and CDR2 SYGVKD come from the germline V gene. The CDR3: CAISDPNRYEQYF. CDR3 bases: TGTGCCATCAGTGATCCGAATCGGTACGAGCAGTACTTC.

This clonotype has a handful of counts. The chain couples TRBV13 to TRBJ2-3; 10 bases fit TRBD2. The ends lost 4 bases at V and 2 bases at J; junction bases unmatched: 6. Germline V gives CDR1 PRHDT, CDR2 FYEKMQ (reference sequence). The CDR3 has 16 amino acids. CDR3 region: CASSSRTSGPTDTQYF. The DNA of the CDR3 is TGTGCCAGCAGCTCCAGGACTAGCGGACCCACAGATACGCAGTATTTT.

The sample holds one count of this clonotype. V is TRBV28 and J is TRBJ1-4, with 8 bases matching TRBD1. CDR3 length: 13 residues. V dropped 4 bases and J dropped 8; count of bases not matched to a gene: 3. The germline V gene encodes CDR1 MDHEN and CDR2 SYDVKM. The CDR3 sequence is CASSSQGEEKLFF. In nucleotides, the CDR3 is TGTGCCAGCAGTTCACAGGGGGAGGAAAAACTGTTTTTT.

This clonotype was seen only a few times. The chain couples TRBV2 to TRBJ2-7; 11 nucleotides match TRBD2. Germline values: CDR1 SNHLY, CDR2 FYNNEI. CDR3 length: 17 residues. Germline trimming cut 7 bases from V and 0 bases from J; bases unmatched to any gene: 11. The CDR3 spells CASNPPSGRPPSYEQYF. CDR3 sequence (DNA): TGTGCCAGCAATCCGCCTAGCGGGAGGCCTCCCTCCTACGAGCAGTACTTC. The complete variable domain, with remaining parts taken from reference TRBV2 and TRBJ2-7, reads EPEVTQTPSHQVTQMGQEVILRCVPISNHLYFYWYRQILGQKVEFLVSFYNNEISEKSEIFDDQFSVERPDGSNFTLKIRSTKLEDSAMYFCASNPPSGRPPSYEQYFGPGTRLTVT.

The chain joins TRBV24-1 to TRBJ1-1, with a weak D call TRBD1 (5 bases). There are 15 residues in the CDR3. The ends were cut back, 5 bases at V and 4 bases at J, with 16 bases in the middle. Germline CDR1 and CDR2: KGHDR and SFDVKD. The CDR3 here is CATSASTAIGTEAFF. CDR3 nucleotide sequence: TGTGCCACCAGTGCTTCGACAGCGATAGGCACTGAAGCTTTCTTT.

There are a few counts of this clonotype. This rearrangement joins TRBV20-1 to TRBJ1-4; weak D call: TRBD1 (5 bases). From germline, CDR1 is DFQATT and CDR2 SNEGSKA (reference sequence). V lost 4 bases, J lost 3 bases, and 9 bases lay in between. CDR3 length: 13 residues. The CDR3 sequence: CSATRGPNEKLFF. The CDR3 DNA is TGCAGTGCTACCCGGGGCCCTAATGAAAAACTGTTTTTT.

There are a few counts of this clonotype. The genes are TRBV28 and TRBJ1-5, with 9 bases matching TRBD1. V trimming: 7 bases; J trimming: 7 bases; junction bases outside the gene matches: 8. The CDR3 extends over 14 amino acids. CDR1 and CDR2 from the germline V gene are MDHEN and SYDVKM. CDR3 sequence reads: CASKTGGWPQPQHF. CDR3 bases: TGTGCCAGCAAGACAGGGGGTTGGCCCCAGCCCCAGCATTTT.

This clonotype was observed at least ten times. This sequence joins TRBV20-1 and TRBJ2-1; 8 nucleotides align to TRBD2. CDR1 is DFQATT, CDR2 SNEGSKA, per germline (reference sequence). Losses at the gene ends were 3 bases for V and 4 bases for J; bases not matched to a gene: 5. This CDR3 has 14 residues. The CDR3 nucleotides read TGCAGTGCTAGGATAGCGGGGCGTTACAATGAGCAGTTCTTC. Translation gives CSARIAGRYNEQFF.